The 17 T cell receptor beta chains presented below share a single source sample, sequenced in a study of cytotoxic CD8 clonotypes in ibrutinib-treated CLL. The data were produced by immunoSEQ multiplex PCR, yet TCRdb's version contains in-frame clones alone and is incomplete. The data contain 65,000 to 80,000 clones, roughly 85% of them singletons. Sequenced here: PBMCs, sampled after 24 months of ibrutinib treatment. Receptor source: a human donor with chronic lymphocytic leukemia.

Here the CDR3 DNA reads TGTGCCAGCAGTGAAGTGGGCCTAACTAGCGGGAGCAGGACAGATACGCAGTATTTT. It codes for CASSEVGLTSGSRTDTQYF. The chain joins TRBV2 to TRBJ2-3, with 11 bases aligning to TRBD2. CDR1 is SNHLY, CDR2 FYNNEI, per germline. Germline trimming cut 1 base from V and 3 bases from J; bases unmatched to any gene: 12. The CDR3 is 19 residues long. The full variable domain, its missing parts supplied by reference TRBV2 and TRBJ2-3, is EPEVTQTPSHQVTQMGQEVILRCVPISNHLYFYWYRQILGQKVEFLVSFYNNEISEKSEIFDDQFSVERPDGSNFTLKIRSTKLEDSAMYFCASSEVGLTSGSRTDTQYFGPGTRLTVL.

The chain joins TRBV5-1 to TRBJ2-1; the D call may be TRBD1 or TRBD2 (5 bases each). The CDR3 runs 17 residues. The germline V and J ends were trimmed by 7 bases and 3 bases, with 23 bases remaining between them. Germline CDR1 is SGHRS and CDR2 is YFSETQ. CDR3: CASHLSGTGRIYNEQFF. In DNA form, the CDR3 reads TGCGCCAGCCACCTATCGGGTACGGGACGAATCTACAATGAGCAGTTCTTC.

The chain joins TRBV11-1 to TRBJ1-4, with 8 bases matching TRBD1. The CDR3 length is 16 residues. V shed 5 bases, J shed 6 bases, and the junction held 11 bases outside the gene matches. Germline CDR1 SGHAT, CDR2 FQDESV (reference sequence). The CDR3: CASSPGTGGGDEKLFF. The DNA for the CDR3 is TGTGCCAGCAGCCCAGGGACAGGAGGAGGAGATGAAAAACTGTTTTTT.

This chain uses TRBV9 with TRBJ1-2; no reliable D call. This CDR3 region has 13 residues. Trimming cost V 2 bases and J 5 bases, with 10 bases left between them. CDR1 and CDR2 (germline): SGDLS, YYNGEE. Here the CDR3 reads CASSVDGKYGYTF. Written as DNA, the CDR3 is TGTGCCAGCAGCGTTGACGGCAAGTATGGCTACACCTTC.

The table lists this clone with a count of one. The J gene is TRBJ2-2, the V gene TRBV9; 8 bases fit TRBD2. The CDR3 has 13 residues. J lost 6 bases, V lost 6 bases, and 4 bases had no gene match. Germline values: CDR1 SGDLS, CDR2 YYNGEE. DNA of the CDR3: TGTGCCAGCACCACGGGGGGGTCCGGGGAGCTGTTTTTT. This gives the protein CASTTGGSGELFF.

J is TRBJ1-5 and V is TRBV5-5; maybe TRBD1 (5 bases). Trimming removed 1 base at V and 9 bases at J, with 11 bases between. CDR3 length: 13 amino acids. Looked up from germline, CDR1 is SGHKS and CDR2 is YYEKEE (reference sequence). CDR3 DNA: TGTGCCAGCAGCTTGACGCCAGGGCCGCCCCAGCATTTT. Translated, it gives CASSLTPGPPQHF.

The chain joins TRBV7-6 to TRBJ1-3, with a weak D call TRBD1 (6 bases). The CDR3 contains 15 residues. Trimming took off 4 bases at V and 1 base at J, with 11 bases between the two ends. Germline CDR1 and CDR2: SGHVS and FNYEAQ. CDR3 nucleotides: TGTGCCAGCAGCTCCGGACAGAAATCTGGAAACACCATATATTTT. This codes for CASSSGQKSGNTIYF. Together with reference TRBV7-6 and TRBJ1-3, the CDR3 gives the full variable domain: GAGVSQSPRYKVTKRGQDVALRCDPISGHVSLYWYRQALGQGPEFLTYFNYEAQQDKSGLPNDRFSAERPEGSISTLTIQRTEQRDSAMYRCASSSGQKSGNTIYFGEGSWLTVV.

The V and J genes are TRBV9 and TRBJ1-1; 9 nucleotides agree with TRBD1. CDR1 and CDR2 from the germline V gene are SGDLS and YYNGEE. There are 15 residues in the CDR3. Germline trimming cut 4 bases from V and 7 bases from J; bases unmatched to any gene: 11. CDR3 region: CASSPSGTGFLEAFF. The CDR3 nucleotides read TGTGCCAGCAGCCCCTCCGGGACAGGGTTTCTTGAAGCTTTCTTT. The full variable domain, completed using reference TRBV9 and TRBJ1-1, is DSGVTQTPKHLITATGQRVTLRCSPRSGDLSVYWYQQSLDQGLQFLIQYYNGEERAKGNILERFSAQQFPDLHSELNLSSLELGDSALYFCASSPSGTGFLEAFFGQGTRLTVV.

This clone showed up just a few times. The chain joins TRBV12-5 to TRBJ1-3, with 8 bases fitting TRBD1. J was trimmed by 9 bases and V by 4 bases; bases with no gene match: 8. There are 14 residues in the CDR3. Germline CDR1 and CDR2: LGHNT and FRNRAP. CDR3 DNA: TGTGCTAGTGGTTCTCGGGACAGGTGGAGCACCATATATTTT. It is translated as CASGSRDRWSTIYF.

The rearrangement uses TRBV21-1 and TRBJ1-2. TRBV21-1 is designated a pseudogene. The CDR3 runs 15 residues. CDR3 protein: CASPGGPGGNYGYTF. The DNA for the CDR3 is TGTGCCAGCCCGGGAGGGCCGGGCGGTAACTATGGCTACACCTTC.

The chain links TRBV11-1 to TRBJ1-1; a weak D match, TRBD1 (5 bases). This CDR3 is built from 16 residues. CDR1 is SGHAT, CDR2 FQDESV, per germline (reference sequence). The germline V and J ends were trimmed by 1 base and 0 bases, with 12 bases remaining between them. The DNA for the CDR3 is TGTGCCAGCAGCTTAGAGGGGTTGCATGTGAACACTGAAGCTTTCTTT. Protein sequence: CASSLEGLHVNTEAFF.

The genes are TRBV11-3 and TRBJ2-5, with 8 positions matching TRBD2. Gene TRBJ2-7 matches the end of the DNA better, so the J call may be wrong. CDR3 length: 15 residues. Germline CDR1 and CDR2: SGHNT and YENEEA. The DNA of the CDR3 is TGTGCCAGCAGCCGGGGGGGATCCAGTTCTTACGAGCAGTACTTC. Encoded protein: CASSRGGSSSYEQYF.

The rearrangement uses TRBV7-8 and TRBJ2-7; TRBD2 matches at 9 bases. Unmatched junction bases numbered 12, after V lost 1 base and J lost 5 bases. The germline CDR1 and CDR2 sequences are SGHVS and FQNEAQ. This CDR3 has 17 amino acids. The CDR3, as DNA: TGTGCCAGCAGCTTAGATGGTAGAGGACTAGCGTCCGACGAGCAGTACTTC. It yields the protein CASSLDGRGLASDEQYF.

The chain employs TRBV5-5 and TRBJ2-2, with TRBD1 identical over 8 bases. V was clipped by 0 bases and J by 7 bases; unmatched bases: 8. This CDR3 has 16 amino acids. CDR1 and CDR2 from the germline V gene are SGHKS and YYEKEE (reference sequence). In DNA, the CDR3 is TGTGCCAGCAGCTTGGGACCGGACAGGGACCACGGGGAGCTGTTTTTT. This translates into CASSLGPDRDHGELFF. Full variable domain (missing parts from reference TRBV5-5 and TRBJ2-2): DAGVTQSPTHLIKTRGQQVTLRCSPISGHKSVSWYQQVLGQGPQFIFQYYEKEERGRGNFPDRFSARQFPNYSSELNVNALLLGDSALYLCASSLGPDRDHGELFFGEGSRLTVL.

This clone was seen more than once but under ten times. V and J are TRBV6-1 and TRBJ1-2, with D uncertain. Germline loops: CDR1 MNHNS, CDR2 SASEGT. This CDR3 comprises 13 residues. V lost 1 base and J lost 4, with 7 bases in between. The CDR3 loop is CASSEGRLYGYTF. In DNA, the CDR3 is TGTGCCAGCAGTGAAGGGCGTCTCTATGGCTACACCTTC.

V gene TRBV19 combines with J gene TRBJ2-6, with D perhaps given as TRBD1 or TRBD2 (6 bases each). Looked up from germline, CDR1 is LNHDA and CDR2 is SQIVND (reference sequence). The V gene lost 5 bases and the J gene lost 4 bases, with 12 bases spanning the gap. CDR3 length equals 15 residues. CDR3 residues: CASSLGGPGANVLTF. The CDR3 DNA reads TGTGCCAGTAGTCTTGGGGGGCCAGGGGCCAACGTCCTGACTTTC.

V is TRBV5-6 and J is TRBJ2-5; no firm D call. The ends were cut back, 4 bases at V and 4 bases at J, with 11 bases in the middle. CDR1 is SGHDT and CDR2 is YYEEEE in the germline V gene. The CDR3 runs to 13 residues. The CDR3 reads CASSLGLAETQYF. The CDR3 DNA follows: TGTGCCAGCAGCCTAGGGCTGGCAGAGACCCAGTACTTC. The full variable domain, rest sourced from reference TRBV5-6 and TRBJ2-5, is DAGVTQSPTHLIKTRGQQVTLRCSPKSGHDTVSWYQQALGQGPQFIFQYYEEEERQRGNFPDRFSGHQFPNYSSELNVNALLLGDSALYLCASSLGLAETQYFGPGTRLLVL.